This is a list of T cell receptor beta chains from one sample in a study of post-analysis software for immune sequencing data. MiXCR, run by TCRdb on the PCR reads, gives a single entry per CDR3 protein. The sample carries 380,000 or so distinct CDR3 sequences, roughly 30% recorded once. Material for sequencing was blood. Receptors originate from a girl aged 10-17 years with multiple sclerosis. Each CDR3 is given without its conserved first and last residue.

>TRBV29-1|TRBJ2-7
SVEANGGYEQY
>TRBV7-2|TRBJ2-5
ASSKGGGGQETQY
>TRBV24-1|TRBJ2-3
ATSDWGQGSTDTQY
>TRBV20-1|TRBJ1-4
SARDQGDIEKRF
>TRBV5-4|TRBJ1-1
TSSLGIDSGGTEAF
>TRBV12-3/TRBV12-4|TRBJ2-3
ASTPASGGRGTDTQY
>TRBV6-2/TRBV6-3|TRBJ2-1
ASSRRDPTGGEQF
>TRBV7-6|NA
ASSVAVGQGYEQY
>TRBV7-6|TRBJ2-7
ASSQTQGGSYEQY
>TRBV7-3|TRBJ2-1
ASSLTFGGSYNEQF
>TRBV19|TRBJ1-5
ASSIPPSGAGNQPQH
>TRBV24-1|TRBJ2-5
ATSDNGLAQETQY
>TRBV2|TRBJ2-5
ASSEPGDEAETQY
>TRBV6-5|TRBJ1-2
ASSPGTAKGYGYT
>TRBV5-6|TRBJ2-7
ASSLGDSTYEQY
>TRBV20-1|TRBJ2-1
SAWGSAPGSYNEQF